The rows below give T cell receptor beta chains drawn from one sample of a study of blood T cell repertoires in COVID-19. Assay used: immunoSEQ multiplex PCR; TCRdb lists only in-frame clones, some missing. The sample has about 250,000 clones, approximately 91% seen once. The sample consisted of peripheral blood. Receptors originate from a woman aged 40 to 50 who had recovered from COVID-19. Both conserved end residues are part of each CDR3. The D gene is left open where the match is weak. Rows may omit the clone size; those that give it use once, few, many or a size class.

TRBV12-3/TRBV12-4,-,-,TRBJ1-6,TGTGCCAGCAAACGGGACTCCGCACCCCTCCACTTT,CASKRDSAPLHF
TRBV15,-,-,TRBJ2-7,TGTGCCACCAGCAGAGAAGGAGGCTACGAGCAGTACTTC,CATSREGGYEQYF
TRBV28,-,TRBD1,TRBJ2-5,TGTGCCAGCAGTCGGGGGACAGGGGCGGCCCAAGAGACCCAGTACTTC,CASSRGTGAAQETQYF
TRBV7-8,-,-,TRBJ2-7,TGTGCCAGCAGCTCAATAGGGGTCCACGAGCAGTACTTC,CASSSIGVHEQYF
TRBV12-3/TRBV12-4,few,TRBD1,TRBJ1-1,TGTGCCAGCAGTCCGACAGGGCGCACTGAAGCTTTCTTT,CASSPTGRTEAFF
TRBV2,-,TRBD2,TRBJ2-7,TGTGCCAGCAGTGAGAGCGGGAGAACCTACGAGCAGTACTTC,CASSESGRTYEQYF
TRBV9,-,TRBD2,TRBJ2-1,TGTGCCAGCAGCGAAAGCGGGAACCCCTACAATGAGCAGTTCTTC,CASSESGNPYNEQFF
TRBV7-2,-,-,TRBJ2-1,TGTGCCAGCAGCTTAGTCCTTAGCGGACCCTACAATGAGCAGTTCTTC,CASSLVLSGPYNEQFF
TRBV7-9,-,-,TRBJ1-5,TGTGCCAGCACCCAATCGGGGGATGGTCAGCCCCAGCATTTT,CASTQSGDGQPQHF
TRBV18,-,TRBD2,TRBJ2-7,TGTGCCAGCTCACCACCTAGTAGAACCGGGACTAACACCTACGAGCAGTACTTC,CASSPPSRTGTNTYEQYF
TRBV29-1,once,-,TRBJ2-7,TGCAGCGTTGACCGGACCAAGCGGAACCCCTACGAGCAGTACTTC,CSVDRTKRNPYEQYF
TRBV18,-,TRBD2,TRBJ2-5,TGTGCCAGCTCACCACCGGGCGGGAGACAACAAGAGACCCAGTACTTC,CASSPPGGRQQETQYF
TRBV24-1,few,TRBD2,TRBJ2-1,TGTGCCACCAGTGAGACCGGACTAGCGGGAGGCAATGAGCAGTTCTTC,CATSETGLAGGNEQFF
TRBV9,once,-,TRBJ2-7,TGTGCCAGCAGCCCCGCTGAGAAGACCTACGAGCAGTACTTC,CASSPAEKTYEQYF
TRBV29-1,-,-,TRBJ1-4,TGCAGCGTTGAAGTAGGGACGGGAGGTGAAAAACTGTTTTTT,CSVEVGTGGEKLFF
TRBV12-3/TRBV12-4,-,TRBD1,TRBJ1-2,TGTGCCAGCAGTTTAAGACAGGGCTATGGCTACACCTTC,CASSLRQGYGYTF
TRBV11-3,-,-,TRBJ2-7,TGTGCCAGCAGCACATACCGGGACACAATCTACGAGCAGTACTTC,CASSTYRDTIYEQYF
TRBV2,-,TRBD2,TRBJ2-1,TGTGCCAGCAGTGAATGGCTAGCGGGGGTGAATGAGCAGTTCTTC,CASSEWLAGVNEQFF
TRBV19,-,-,TRBJ1-2,TGTGCCAGTAGTCCCAGTATGGCGGCTTCGGGAGGGGGCTACACCTTC,CASSPSMAASGGGYTF
TRBV3-1/TRBV3-2,-,-,TRBJ2-7,TGTGCCAGCAGCCAAGACAGGCAAATCTACGAGCAGTACTTC,CASSQDRQIYEQYF
TRBV27,-,TRBD1,TRBJ1-5,TGTGCCAGCAGTTTATCGACAGGGGCAAACCAGCCCCAGCATTTT,CASSLSTGANQPQHF
TRBV7-8,-,-,TRBJ2-3,TGTGCCAGCAGCTTACAGCGGGTTCGGCGCCCCACCGCAGATACGCAGTATTTT,CASSLQRVRRPTADTQYF
TRBV18,-,-,TRBJ2-7,TGTGCCAGCTCACCAACTCAGGGTCGGGAGCAGTACTTC,CASSPTQGREQYF
TRBV28,-,-,TRBJ1-1,TGTGCCAGCAGTTTCAGGCACACTGAAGCTTTCTTT,CASSFRHTEAFF
TRBV25-1,-,TRBD1,TRBJ1-1,TGTGCCAGCAAACGACAGGGCGGGATCACTGAAGCTTTCTTT,CASKRQGGITEAFF
TRBV3-1/TRBV3-2,-,-,TRBJ2-1,TGTGCCAGCAGCCAAGATTTTCAGGGGACGGGAGGTCCCCCCCCTCCCTACAATGAGCAGTTCTTC,CASSQDFQGTGGPPPPYNEQFF
TRBV19,-,-,TRBJ1-1,TGTGCCAGTAGGGGTTTAGGGGACACTGAAGCTTTCTTT,CASRGLGDTEAFF
TRBV3-1/TRBV3-2,-,TRBD1,TRBJ2-7,TGTGCCAGCAGCCGAGGACAGGACTACGAGCAGTACTTC,CASSRGQDYEQYF
TRBV27,once,-,TRBJ2-1,TGTGCCAGCAGTTTTAGGGGACTTGCGGCAAGCTCCTACAATGAGCAGTTCTTC,CASSFRGLAASSYNEQFF
TRBV11-3,-,-,TRBJ2-1,TGTGCCAGCACCGTTATGGACAGTTACAATGAGCAGTTCTTC,CASTVMDSYNEQFF
TRBV18,-,-,TRBJ1-5,TGTGCCAGCTCGTCCGGGGGGTACAATCAGCCCCAGCATTTT,CASSSGGYNQPQHF
TRBV11-2,-,-,TRBJ2-1,TGTGCCAGCAGCTTAGCCGGGATAGGGAATGAGCAGTTCTTC,CASSLAGIGNEQFF
TRBV24-1,-,TRBD1,TRBJ2-1,TGTGCCACCAGTGATTTACGAGGAGACAGGGTAGGAGAGCAGTTCTTC,CATSDLRGDRVGEQFF
TRBV18,-,-,TRBJ2-7,TGTGCCAGCTCACCATTCGCTGGCGGGCTTATCTCCTACGAGCAGTACTTC,CASSPFAGGLISYEQYF
TRBV19,-,TRBD1,TRBJ1-2,TGTGCCAGTACTCCGACAGGGGACTATGGCTACACCTTC,CASTPTGDYGYTF
TRBV7-2,-,-,TRBJ2-2,TGTGCCAGCAGCCCGAGGGAGGGGGGAGAGGGCTCCGGCGGGGAGCTGTTTTTT,CASSPREGGEGSGGELFF
TRBV5-6,-,TRBD1,TRBJ1-2,TGTGCCAGCAGCTTGAAGGGCAGGGGGCCGTCCCCGGGCTATGGCTACACCTTC,CASSLKGRGPSPGYGYTF
TRBV19,-,TRBD2,TRBJ2-3,TGTGCCAGTAGGCTTGATAGCGGGAGGTGGGATACGCAGTATTTT,CASRLDSGRWDTQYF
TRBV10-3,-,TRBD2,TRBJ2-3,TGTGCCATCAGCGATCCGCGGGGGTTAGATACGCAGTATTTT,CAISDPRGLDTQYF
TRBV27,-,-,TRBJ2-2,TGTGCCAGCAGTTTCGCGGTGCCCGCGAACACCGGGGAGCTGTTTTTT,CASSFAVPANTGELFF
TRBV6-4,few,-,TRBJ1-4,TGTGCCAGCAGTGACTCGTGGAGGGTGAATGAAAAACTGTTTTTT,CASSDSWRVNEKLFF
TRBV20-1,-,-,TRBJ1-1,TGCAGTGCTAGTGGGGGGGATGTCACTGAAGCTTTCTTT,CSASGGDVTEAFF
TRBV10-2,-,-,TRBJ1-1,TGCGCCAGCAGTGAGATCAGGGGCGTACGTGGAACTGAAGCTTTCTTT,CASSEIRGVRGTEAFF
TRBV30,-,TRBD2,TRBJ2-1,TGTGCCTGGAGCTATCACAAGGGCGGGAGAAGCCACAATGAGCAGTTCTTC,CAWSYHKGGRSHNEQFF
TRBV14,-,TRBD2,TRBJ2-5,TGTGCCAGCAGCCCCTGGGCTAGCGGTCCCCAAGAGACCCAGTACTTC,CASSPWASGPQETQYF
TRBV6-2/TRBV6-3,-,-,TRBJ2-3,TGTGCCAGCAGTTACGGTGAGGGGGTCCCCCCAGATACGCAGTATTTT,CASSYGEGVPPDTQYF